This T cell receptor beta chain was captured in a study of identical twins. General study findings and limits: Cord blood beta clonotypes that were abundant carried fewer insertions, and memory repertoires showed no such trend.

Notes on this clonotype: Its antigen is as yet unknown.

Template switching, a step in the protocol, added a universal primer site, and cDNA carried unique molecular identifiers. TCRdb reprocessed the 5' RACE reads with MiXCR, giving one entry per CDR3 protein. Altogether about 530,000 distinct CDR3 sequences are present, approximately 20% being singletons, with the ten largest covering around 0.48%. From germline, CDR1 is DFQATT and CDR2 SNEGSKA (reference sequence). The length of the CDR3 is 13 residues. Trimming took 6 bases from V and 7 from J, leaving 17 bases between them. Another study also made use of these data, one on yellow fever vaccine responses in identical twins. That paper states: Reportedly, twins showed a vaccine T cell response that looked partly convergent and partly personalized.

The rearrangement uses TRBV20-1 and TRBJ2-3; D may be TRBD1 or TRBD2 (6 bases each). The sequenced sample was CD4+ T cells sorted from blood. This sequence was found in a woman aged 18-35 years in good health. DNA of the CDR3: TGCAGTGCCGAGGGGGGATTAACGAATACGCAGTATTTT. Translated, it gives CSAEGGLTNTQYF.